This T cell receptor beta chain was profiled in a study of blood T cell repertoires in COVID-19 (dated by TCRdb to the early 2020s). At the level of the whole study: Collaborator samples came from the United States, Italy and Spain and covered acute and convalescent phases of COVID-19. The prospective study material was composed of cDNA or gDNA derived from T cells, B-cell-depleted T cells, or PBMCs. Deeply sampled blood TCRbeta repertoires from subjects exposed to, actively infected with, or recovered from COVID-19 were included in the dataset. A freely available public database, intended as a resource for researchers studying the immune response to SARS-CoV-2, is where the repertoires were released. The samples were drawn from the first 160 participants of the ongoing ImmuneRACE study and from under 1,500 subjects provided by 6 global collaborators. The sample metadata nearly always contained a de-identified subject ID, COVID-19 status, age in years and sex. Where HLA class I and class II types were available, the types were taken from metadata supplied by the sample provider, not from assay-based typing.

Overall results and qualifications from the work: Clinical and demographic metadata were provided uncurated, with the amount varying by source and participant.

The sample holds a few counts of this clone. The antigen it binds to is not known. No per-base quality is available; no much larger clone lies one base away. Another Seattle source contributed samples from volunteer blood donors who had recovered from COVID-19. Each collaborating institution followed its own protocols to collect whole blood in K2EDTA tubes. For TCRbeta analysis, collaborators shipped samples in one of three forms: frozen whole blood, isolated PBMCs, or DNA extracted from either of those sample types. TCRbeta CDR3 regions were amplified from genomic DNA by means of the immunoSEQ Assay, a bias-controlled multiplex PCR. The paper's processing steps were these. Within the assay, amplification of reference gene primers was used to estimate how many nucleated cells each sample contained. Sequence reads were collapsed and filtered to measure the absolute abundance of every unique TCRbeta CDR3 rearrangement. Productive Simpson clonality was computed per sample as the square root of Simpson's diversity index over productive rearrangements. TCRdb obtained this table from immuneACCESS and retained in-frame rearrangements with V and J assigned. These tables miss some clones; where compared with another copy, unresolved V genes account for less than half of the shortfall, and the remainder is unexplained. For V, J and clone size, that table is used; D and trimming come from the DNA. Within this sample are around 200,000 clones, with more than 75% of them counted one time only. Around 0.88% of the sample lies in the top ten.

From the cysteine up to the phenylalanine, the CDR3 has a length of 15 residues. Only the CDR3 region is kept as DNA, spanning 45 bases read in frame from base 1. V loses 4 bases, J loses 2 bases, and the germline ends lie 9 bases apart. For CDR1 and CDR2, the germline V gene lists MNHEY and SVGAGI. This receptor was taken from a woman aged 18-30 years who had recovered from COVID-19. Sequenced material: peripheral blood. The rearrangement combines TRBV6-5 with TRBJ2-6; TRBD2 is a possible D gene, resting on 5 matching bases. The CDR3 protein: CASSSDYTGANVLTF. Here is the DNA: TGTGCCAGCAGTTCAGACTATACTGGGGCCAACGTCCTGACTTTC.